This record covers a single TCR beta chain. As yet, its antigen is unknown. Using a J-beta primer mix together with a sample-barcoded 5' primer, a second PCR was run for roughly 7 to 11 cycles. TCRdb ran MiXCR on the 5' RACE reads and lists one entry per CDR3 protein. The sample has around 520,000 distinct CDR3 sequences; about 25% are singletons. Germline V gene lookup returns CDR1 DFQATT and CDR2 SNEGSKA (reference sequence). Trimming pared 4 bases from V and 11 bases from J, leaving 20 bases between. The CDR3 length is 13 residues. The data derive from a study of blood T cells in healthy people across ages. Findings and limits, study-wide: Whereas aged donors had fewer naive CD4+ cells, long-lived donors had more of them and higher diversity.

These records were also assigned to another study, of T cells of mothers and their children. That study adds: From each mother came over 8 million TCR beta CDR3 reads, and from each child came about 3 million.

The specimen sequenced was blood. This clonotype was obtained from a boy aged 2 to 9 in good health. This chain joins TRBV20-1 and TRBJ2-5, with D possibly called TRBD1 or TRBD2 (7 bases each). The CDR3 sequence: CSATSARGREQYF. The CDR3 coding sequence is TGCAGTGCTACGTCGGCGAGGGGGCGGGAGCAGTACTTC.